Following are 4 T cell receptor beta chains from one sample sequenced in a study of blood T cell repertoires in COVID-19. Sequencing used immunoSEQ multiplex PCR; TCRdb keeps in-frame clones, though not all of them. The top ten hold around 7% of the sample, which has around 150,000 clones, roughly 82% seen once. Sequenced input: peripheral blood. The receptors derive from a woman aged 40-49 years with COVID-19, enrolled during active disease.

The table lists this clone with a count of one. The V and J genes are TRBV7-6 and TRBJ2-5; 10 bases map to TRBD2. Germline assignment: CDR1 SGHVS and CDR2 FNYEAQ. V lost 5 bases to trimming and J lost 5 bases; unmatched junction nucleotides: 8. CDR3 size: 15 residues. The DNA of the CDR3 is TGTGCCAGCAGCCCTCTAGCGGGAGCGGGTGAGACCCAGTACTTC. Its translation: CASSPLAGAGETQYF.

The gene calls are TRBV6-5 and TRBJ2-3, with D tentatively TRBD2 (5 bases). The CDR3 has 12 amino acids. Germline CDR1 MNHEY, CDR2 SVGAGI. The ends were cut back, 6 bases at V and 5 bases at J, with 9 bases in the middle. CDR3 in amino acids: CASSLALDTQYF. The CDR3 nucleotides are TGTGCCAGCAGCCTAGCATTAGATACGCAGTATTTT.

The rearrangement joins TRBV9 to TRBJ2-3; TRBD1 matches 7 bases. Germline V CDR1 and CDR2: SGDLS, YYNGEE. The V and J ends lost 4 bases and 5 bases, in that order; junction bases with no gene match: 1. The CDR3 contains 12 residues. The CDR3 region has the DNA TGTGCCAGCAGCCGACAGGGAGATACGCAGTATTTT. It encodes CASSRQGDTQYF.

This clone was found a few times. The chain links TRBV7-8 to TRBJ2-1; 7 bases are a match to TRBD1. The CDR3 extends over 16 amino acids. V lost 7 bases and J lost 0; bases outside the gene matches: 9. CDR1 is SGHVS and CDR2 is FQNEAQ in the germline V gene. DNA of the CDR3: TGTGCCAGCACCAAGACAGGGCAGCGCTCCTACAATGAGCAGTTCTTC. Protein: CASTKTGQRSYNEQFF.